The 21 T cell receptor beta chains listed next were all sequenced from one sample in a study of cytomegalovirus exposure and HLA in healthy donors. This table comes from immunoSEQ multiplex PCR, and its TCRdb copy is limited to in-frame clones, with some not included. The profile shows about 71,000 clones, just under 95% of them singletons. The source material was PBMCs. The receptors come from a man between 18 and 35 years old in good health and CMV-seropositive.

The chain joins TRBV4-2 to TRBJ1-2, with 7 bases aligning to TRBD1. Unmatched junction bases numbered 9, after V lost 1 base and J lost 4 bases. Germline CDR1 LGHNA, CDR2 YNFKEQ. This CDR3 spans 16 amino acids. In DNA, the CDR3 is TGTGCCAGCAGCCAAGGTTCCAGGGGGTCGCTCTATGGCTACACCTTC. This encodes CASSQGSRGSLYGYTF.

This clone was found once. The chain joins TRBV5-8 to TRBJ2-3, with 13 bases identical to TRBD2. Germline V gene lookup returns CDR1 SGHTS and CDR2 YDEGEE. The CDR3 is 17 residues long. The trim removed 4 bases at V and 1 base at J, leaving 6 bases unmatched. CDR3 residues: CASSELLAGGRTDTQYF. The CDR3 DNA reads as TGTGCCAGCAGCGAGCTACTAGCGGGAGGGCGCACAGATACGCAGTATTTT.

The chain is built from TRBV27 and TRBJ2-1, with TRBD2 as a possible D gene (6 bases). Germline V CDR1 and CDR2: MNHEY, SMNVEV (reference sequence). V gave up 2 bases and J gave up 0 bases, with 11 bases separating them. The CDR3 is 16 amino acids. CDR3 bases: TGTGCCAGCAGTTTACGTACCGGGAGCTCCTACAATGAGCAGTTCTTC. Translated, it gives CASSLRTGSSYNEQFF.

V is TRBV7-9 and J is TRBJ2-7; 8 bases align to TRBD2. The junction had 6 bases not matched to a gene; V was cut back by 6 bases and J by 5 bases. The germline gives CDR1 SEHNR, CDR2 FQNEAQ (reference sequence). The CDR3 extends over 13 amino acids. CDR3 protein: CASRPGLGDEQYF. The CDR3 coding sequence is TGTGCCAGCAGACCGGGACTAGGGGACGAGCAGTACTTC.

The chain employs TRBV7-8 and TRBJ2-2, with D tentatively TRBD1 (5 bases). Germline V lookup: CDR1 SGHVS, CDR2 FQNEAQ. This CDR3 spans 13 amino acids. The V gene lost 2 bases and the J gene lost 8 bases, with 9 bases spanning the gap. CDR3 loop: CASSLRGKGELFF. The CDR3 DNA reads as TGTGCCAGCAGCTTAAGGGGAAAGGGGGAGCTGTTTTTT.

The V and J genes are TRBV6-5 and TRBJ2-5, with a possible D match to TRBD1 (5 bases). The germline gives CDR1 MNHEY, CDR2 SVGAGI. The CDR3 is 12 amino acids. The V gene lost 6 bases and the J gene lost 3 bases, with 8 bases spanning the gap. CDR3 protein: CASRSGKETQYF. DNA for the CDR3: TGTGCCAGCAGGTCAGGGAAAGAGACCCAGTACTTC.

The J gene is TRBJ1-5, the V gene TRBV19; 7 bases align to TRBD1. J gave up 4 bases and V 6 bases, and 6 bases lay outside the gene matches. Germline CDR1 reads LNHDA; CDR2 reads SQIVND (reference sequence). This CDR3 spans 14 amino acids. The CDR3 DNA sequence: TGTGCCAGTAGCAACGGACAGGCTAATCAGCCCCAGCATTTT. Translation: CASSNGQANQPQHF.

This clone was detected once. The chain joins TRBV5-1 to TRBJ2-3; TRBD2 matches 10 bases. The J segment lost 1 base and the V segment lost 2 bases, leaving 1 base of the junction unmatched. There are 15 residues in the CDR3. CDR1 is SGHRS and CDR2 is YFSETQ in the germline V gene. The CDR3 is CASSFLAGGTDTQYF. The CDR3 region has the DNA TGCGCCAGCAGCTTCCTAGCGGGGGGCACAGATACGCAGTATTTT.

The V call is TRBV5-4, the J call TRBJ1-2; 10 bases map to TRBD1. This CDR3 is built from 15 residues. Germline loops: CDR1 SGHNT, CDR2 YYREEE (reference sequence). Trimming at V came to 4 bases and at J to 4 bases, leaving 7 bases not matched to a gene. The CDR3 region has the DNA TGTGCCAGCAGCCCGGGACAGGGGACCGGCTATGGCTACACCTTC. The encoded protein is CASSPGQGTGYGYTF.

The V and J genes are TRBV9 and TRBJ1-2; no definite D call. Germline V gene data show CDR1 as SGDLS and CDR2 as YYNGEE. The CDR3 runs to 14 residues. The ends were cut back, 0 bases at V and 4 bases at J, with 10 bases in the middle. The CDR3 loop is CASSVAGLSYGYTF. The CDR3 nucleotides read TGTGCCAGCAGCGTAGCCGGGTTGAGCTATGGCTACACCTTC. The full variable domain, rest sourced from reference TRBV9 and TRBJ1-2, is DSGVTQTPKHLITATGQRVTLRCSPRSGDLSVYWYQQSLDQGLQFLIQYYNGEERAKGNILERFSAQQFPDLHSELNLSSLELGDSALYFCASSVAGLSYGYTFGSGTRLTVV.

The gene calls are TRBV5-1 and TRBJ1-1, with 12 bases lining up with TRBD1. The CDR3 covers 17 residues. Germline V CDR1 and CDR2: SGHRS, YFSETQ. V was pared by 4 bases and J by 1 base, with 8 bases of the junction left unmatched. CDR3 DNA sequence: TGCGCCAGCAGCGCGTACCGGGACAGGGGGCCGAACACTGAAGCTTTCTTT. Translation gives CASSAYRDRGPNTEAFF.

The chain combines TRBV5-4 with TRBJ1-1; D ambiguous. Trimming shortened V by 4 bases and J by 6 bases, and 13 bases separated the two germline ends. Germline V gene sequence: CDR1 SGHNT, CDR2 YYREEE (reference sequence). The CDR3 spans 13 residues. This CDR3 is CASSAPGNAEAFF. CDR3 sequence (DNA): TGTGCCAGCAGCGCTCCGGGAAACGCTGAAGCTTTCTTT. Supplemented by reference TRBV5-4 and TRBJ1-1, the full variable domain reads ETGVTQSPTHLIKTRGQQVTLRCSSQSGHNTVSWYQQALGQGPQFIFQYYREEENGRGNFPPRFSGLQFPNYSSELNVNALELDDSALYLCASSAPGNAEAFFGQGTRLTVV.

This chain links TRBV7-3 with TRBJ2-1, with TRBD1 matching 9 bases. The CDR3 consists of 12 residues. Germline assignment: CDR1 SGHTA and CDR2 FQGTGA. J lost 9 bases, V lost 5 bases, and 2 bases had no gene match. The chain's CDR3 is CASSIQGAEQFF. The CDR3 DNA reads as TGTGCCAGCAGCATACAGGGGGCTGAGCAGTTCTTC.

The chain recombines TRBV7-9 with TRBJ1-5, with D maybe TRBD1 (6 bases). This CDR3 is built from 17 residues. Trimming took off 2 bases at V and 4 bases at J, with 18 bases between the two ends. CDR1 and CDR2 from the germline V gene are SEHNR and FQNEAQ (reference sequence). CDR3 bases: TGTGCCAGCAGCTTACAAGGGGGGGCGGTTAAGAATCAGCCCCAGCATTTT. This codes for CASSLQGGAVKNQPQHF. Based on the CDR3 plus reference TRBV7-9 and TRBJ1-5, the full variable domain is DTGVSQNPRHKITKRGQNVTFRCDPISEHNRLYWYRQTLGQGPEFLTYFQNEAQLEKSRLLSDRFSAERPKGSFSTLEIQRTEQGDSAMYLCASSLQGGAVKNQPQHFGDGTRLSIL.

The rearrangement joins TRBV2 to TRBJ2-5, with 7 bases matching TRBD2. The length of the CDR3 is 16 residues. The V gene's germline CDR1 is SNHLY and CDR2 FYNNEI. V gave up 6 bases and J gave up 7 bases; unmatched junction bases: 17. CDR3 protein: CASSRRPTSIGVTQYF. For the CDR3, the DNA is TGTGCCAGCAGCCGAAGGCCGACTAGCATTGGGGTGACCCAGTACTTC.

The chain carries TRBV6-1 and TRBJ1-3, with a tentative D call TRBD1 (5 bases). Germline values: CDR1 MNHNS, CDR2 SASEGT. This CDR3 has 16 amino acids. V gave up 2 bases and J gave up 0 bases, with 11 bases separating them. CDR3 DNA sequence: TGTGCCAGCAGTGAACGACAGATTAACTCTGGAAACACCATATATTTT. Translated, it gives CASSERQINSGNTIYF.

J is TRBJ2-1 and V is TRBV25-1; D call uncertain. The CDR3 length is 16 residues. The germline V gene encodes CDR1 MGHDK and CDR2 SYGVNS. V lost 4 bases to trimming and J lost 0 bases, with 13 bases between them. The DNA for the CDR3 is TGTGCCAGCAGTGGGAGAATCGCGAGCTCCTACAATGAGCAGTTCTTC. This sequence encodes CASSGRIASSYNEQFF.

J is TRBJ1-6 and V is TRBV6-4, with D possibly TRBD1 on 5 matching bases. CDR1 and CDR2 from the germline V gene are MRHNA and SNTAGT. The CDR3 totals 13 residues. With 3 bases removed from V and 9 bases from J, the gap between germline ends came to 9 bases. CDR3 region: CASSDQQGSPLHF. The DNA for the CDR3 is TGTGCCAGCAGTGATCAGCAGGGTTCACCCCTCCACTTT.

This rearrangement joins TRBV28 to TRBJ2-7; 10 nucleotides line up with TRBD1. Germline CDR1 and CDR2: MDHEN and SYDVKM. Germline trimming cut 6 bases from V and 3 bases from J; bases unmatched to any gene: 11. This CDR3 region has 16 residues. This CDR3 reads CASRFGGGQGFYEQYF. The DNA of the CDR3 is TGTGCCAGCAGGTTTGGAGGGGGACAGGGGTTCTACGAGCAGTACTTC.

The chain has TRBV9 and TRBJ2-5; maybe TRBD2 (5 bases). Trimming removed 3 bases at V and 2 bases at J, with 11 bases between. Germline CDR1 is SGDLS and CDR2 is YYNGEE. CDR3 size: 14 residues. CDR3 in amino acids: CASSGRAFQETQYF. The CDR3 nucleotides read TGTGCCAGCAGCGGGCGGGCCTTTCAAGAGACCCAGTACTTC.

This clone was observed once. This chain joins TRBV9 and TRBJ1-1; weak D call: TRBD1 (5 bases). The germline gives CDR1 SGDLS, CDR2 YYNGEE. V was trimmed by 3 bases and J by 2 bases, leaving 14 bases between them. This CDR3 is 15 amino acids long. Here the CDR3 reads CASSAGGAINTEAFF. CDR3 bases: TGTGCCAGCAGCGCCGGAGGGGCCATTAACACTGAAGCTTTCTTT.